This TCR beta chain was observed in a study of blood T cell repertoires in COVID-19. Study context: Material from acute and convalescent COVID-19 was sourced from the United States, Italy and Spain. The analysed material was cDNA or gDNA that came from T cells, B-cell-depleted T cells, or PBMCs.

Authors' processing steps: Estimation of nucleated cell counts was performed using reference gene primer amplification. The assay was immunoSEQ multiplex PCR, and TCRdb's table has in-frame clones only and misses some. The V and J calls and clone size were taken over from that table, and D and trimming were inferred from the DNA. The data contain 200,000 or so clones, 70% to 90% of them singletons. CDR3 length equals 13 residues. Trimming shortened V by 4 bases and J by 7 bases, and 11 bases separated the two germline ends. Germline V gives CDR1 SGHKS, CDR2 YYEKEE (reference sequence). In this sample, this clone turned up a few times.

The receptor was isolated from a man aged 70-80 years with active or convalescent COVID-19. This chain uses TRBV5-5 with TRBJ2-2; possible D gene TRBD2, 6 bases. Sequenced material: peripheral blood. The CDR3 DNA reads TGTGCCAGCAGCCCCGTGGGGGGCGGGGAGCTGTTTTTT. It yields the protein CASSPVGGGELFF.